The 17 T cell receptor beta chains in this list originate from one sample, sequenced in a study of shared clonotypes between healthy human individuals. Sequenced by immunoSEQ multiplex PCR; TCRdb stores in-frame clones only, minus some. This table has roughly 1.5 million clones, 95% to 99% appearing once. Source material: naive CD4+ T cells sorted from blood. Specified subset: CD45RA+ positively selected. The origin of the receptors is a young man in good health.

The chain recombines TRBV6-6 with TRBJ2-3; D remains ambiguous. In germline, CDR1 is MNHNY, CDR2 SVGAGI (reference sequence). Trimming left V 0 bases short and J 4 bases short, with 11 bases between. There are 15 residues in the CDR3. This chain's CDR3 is CASSYSPEAADTQYF. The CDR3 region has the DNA TGTGCCAGCAGTTACTCCCCCGAGGCGGCAGATACGCAGTATTTT.

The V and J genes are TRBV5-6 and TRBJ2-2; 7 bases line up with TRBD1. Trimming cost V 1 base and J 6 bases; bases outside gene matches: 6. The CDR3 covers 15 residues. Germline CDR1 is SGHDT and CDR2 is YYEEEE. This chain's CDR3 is CASSLPSTGPGELFF. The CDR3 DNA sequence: TGTGCCAGCAGCTTGCCTTCGACAGGGCCCGGGGAGCTGTTTTTT.

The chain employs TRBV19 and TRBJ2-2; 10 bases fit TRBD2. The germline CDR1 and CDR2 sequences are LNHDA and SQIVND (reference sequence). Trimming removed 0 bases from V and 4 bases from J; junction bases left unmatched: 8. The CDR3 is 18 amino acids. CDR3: CASSIEPLAGVSTGELFF. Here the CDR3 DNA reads TGTGCCAGTAGTATAGAACCGCTAGCGGGAGTTAGCACCGGGGAGCTGTTTTTT.

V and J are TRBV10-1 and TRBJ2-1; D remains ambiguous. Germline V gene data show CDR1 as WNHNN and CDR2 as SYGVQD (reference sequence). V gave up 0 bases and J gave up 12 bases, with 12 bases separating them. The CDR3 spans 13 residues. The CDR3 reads CASSESEISVQFF. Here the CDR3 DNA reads TGCGCCAGCAGTGAGTCGGAGATCTCGGTGCAGTTCTTC.

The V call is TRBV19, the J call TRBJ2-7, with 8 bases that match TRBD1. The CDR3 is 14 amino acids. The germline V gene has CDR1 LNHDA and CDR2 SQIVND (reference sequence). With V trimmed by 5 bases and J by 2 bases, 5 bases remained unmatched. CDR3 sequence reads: CASSPDRGAYEQYF. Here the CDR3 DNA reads TGTGCCAGTAGTCCCGACAGGGGCGCCTACGAGCAGTACTTC.

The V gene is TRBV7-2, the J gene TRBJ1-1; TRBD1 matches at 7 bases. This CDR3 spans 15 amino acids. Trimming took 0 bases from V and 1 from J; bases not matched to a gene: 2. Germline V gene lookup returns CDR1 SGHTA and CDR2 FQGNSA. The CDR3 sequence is CASSLAGQRNTEAFF. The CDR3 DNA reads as TGTGCCAGCAGCTTAGCGGGACAGAGGAACACTGAAGCTTTCTTT. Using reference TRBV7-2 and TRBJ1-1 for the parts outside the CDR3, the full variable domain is GAGVSQSPSNKVTEKGKDVELRCDPISGHTALYWYRQSLGQGLEFLIYFQGNSAPDKSGLPSDRFSAERTGGSVSTLTIQRTQQEDSAVYLCASSLAGQRNTEAFFGQGTRLTVV.

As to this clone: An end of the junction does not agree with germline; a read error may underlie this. The CDR3 sequence: CARRDSIKDYRGQEPQYF. The CDR3 DNA is TGTGCCAGACGGGACAGCATCAAGGACTATCGGGGCCAAGAGCCCCAGTACTTC. This chain joins TRBV27 and TRBJ2-5; D may be TRBD1 (7 bases). Germline lookup yields CDR1 MNHEY and CDR2 SMNVEV (reference sequence). This CDR3 spans 18 amino acids.

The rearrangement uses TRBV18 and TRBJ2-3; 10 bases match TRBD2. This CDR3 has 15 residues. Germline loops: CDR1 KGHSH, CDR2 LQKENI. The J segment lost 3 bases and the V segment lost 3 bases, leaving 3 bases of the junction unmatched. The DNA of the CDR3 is TGTGCCAGCTCACCGATAGCGGGAGGAACAGATACGCAGTATTTT. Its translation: CASSPIAGGTDTQYF.

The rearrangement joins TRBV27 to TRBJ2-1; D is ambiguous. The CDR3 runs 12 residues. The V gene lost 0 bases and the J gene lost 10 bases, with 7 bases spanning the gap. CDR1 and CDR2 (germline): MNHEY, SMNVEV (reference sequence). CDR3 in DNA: TGTGCCAGCAGTTTATCTTCCCAGGAGCAGTTCTTC. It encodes CASSLSSQEQFF.

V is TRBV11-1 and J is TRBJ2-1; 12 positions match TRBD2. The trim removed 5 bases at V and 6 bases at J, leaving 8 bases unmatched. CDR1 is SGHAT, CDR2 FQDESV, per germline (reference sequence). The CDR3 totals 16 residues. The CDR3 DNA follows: TGTGCCAGCAGCCCCCAGACTAGCGGGAGACGCAATGAGCAGTTCTTC. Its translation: CASSPQTSGRRNEQFF.

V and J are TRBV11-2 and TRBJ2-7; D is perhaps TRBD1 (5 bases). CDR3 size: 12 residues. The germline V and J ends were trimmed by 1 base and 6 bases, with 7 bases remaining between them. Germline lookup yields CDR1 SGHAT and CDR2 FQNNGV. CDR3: CASSLAGLEQYF. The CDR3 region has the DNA TGTGCCAGCAGCTTAGCAGGGCTCGAGCAGTACTTC.

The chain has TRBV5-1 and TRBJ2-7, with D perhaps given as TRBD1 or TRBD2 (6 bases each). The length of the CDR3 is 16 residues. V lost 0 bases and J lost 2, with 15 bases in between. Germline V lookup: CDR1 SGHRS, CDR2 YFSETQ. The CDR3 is CASSLVPGASAYEQYF. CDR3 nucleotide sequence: TGCGCCAGCAGCTTGGTTCCGGGGGCATCAGCCTACGAGCAGTACTTC. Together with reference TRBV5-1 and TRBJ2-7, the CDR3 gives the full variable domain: KAGVTQTPRYLIKTRGQQVTLSCSPISGHRSVSWYQQTPGQGLQFLFEYFSETQRNKGNFPGRFSGRQFSNSRSEMNVSTLELGDSALYLCASSLVPGASAYEQYFGPGTRLTVT.

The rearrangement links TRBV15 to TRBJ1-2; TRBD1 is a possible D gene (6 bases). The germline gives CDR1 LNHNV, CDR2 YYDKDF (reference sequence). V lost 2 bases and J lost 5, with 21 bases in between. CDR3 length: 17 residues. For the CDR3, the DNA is TGTGCCACCAGCAGAAGACAGGTGCCCACCTCGGGGTATGGCTACACCTTC. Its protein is CATSRRQVPTSGYGYTF.

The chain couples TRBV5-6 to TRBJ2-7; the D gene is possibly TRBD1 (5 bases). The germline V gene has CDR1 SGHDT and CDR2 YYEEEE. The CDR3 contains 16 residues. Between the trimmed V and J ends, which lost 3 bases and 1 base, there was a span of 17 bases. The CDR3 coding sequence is TGTGCCAGCAGCTACAAACCGGGCCAGGGATCCTACGAGCAGTACTTC. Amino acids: CASSYKPGQGSYEQYF.

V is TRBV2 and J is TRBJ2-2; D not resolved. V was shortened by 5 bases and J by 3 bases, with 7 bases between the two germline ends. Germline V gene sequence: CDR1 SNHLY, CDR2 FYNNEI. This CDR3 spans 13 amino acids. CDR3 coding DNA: TGTGCCAGCAGTATCTTGTACACCGGGGAGCTGTTTTTT. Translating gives CASSILYTGELFF.

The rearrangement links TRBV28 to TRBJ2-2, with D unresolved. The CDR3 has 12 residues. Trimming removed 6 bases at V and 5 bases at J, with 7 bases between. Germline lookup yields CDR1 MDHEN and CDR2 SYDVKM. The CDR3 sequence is CASSPGTGELFF. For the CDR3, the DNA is TGTGCCAGCAGCCCCGGGACCGGGGAGCTGTTTTTT.

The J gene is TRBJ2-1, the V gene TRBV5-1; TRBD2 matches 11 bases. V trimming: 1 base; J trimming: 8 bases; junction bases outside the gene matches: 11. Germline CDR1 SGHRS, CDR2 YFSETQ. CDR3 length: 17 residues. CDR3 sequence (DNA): TGCGCCAGCAGCTTGCCAACAGTAGCGGGAGGGCTAGATGAGCAGTTCTTC. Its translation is CASSLPTVAGGLDEQFF. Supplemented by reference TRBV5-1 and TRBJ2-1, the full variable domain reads KAGVTQTPRYLIKTRGQQVTLSCSPISGHRSVSWYQQTPGQGLQFLFEYFSETQRNKGNFPGRFSGRQFSNSRSEMNVSTLELGDSALYLCASSLPTVAGGLDEQFFGPGTRLTVL.